The 22 T cell receptor beta chains below come from one sample, sequenced in a study of T cells in Graves' hyperthyroidism and ophthalmopathy. Using RNA transcripts as the source, TCR beta CDR3 regions were amplified. RT-PCR in the first round (using the HTBI primer set) targeted the TCR CDR3. TCRdb processed the multiplex PCR reads anew with MiXCR; each CDR3 protein has one entry. The sample carries over 700,000 distinct CDR3 sequences, approximately 36% recorded once. The sequenced material came from blood. The receptors originated from a woman between 40 and 55 years old with Graves' hyperthyroidism.

This clonotype was seen only a few times. This sequence joins TRBV12-5 and TRBJ1-1; 12 bases are a match to TRBD1. Germline V gives CDR1 LGHNT, CDR2 FRNRAP. CDR3 length equals 16 residues. With V trimmed by 5 bases and J by 7 bases, 11 bases remained unmatched. In DNA form, the CDR3 reads TGTGCTAGTGGTCTGTCCCCGGGACAGGGGGCACATGAAGCTTTCTTT. Translated: CASGLSPGQGAHEAFF. The whole variable domain, remainder taken from reference TRBV12-5 and TRBJ1-1, is DARVTQTPRHKVTEMGQEVTMRCQPILGHNTVFWYRQTMMQGLELLAYFRNRAPLDDSGMPKDRFSAEMPDATLATLKIQPSEPRDSAVYFCASGLSPGQGAHEAFFGQGTRLTVV.

The chain combines TRBV12-3 or TRBV12-4 with TRBJ2-5; D is perhaps TRBD1 or TRBD2 (5 bases each). This CDR3 spans 14 amino acids. The V end was cut by 3 bases, the J end by 9 bases, with 17 bases between. The CDR3 region is CASSFPGRNQPQYF. CDR3 sequence (DNA): TGTGCCAGCAGTTTTCCGGGGCGCAATCAGCCCCAGTACTTC.

DNA for the CDR3: TGTGCCATCAGTGAGTCAAGGGGAAATGAGCAGTTCTTC. This encodes CAISESRGNEQFF. V usage is TRBV10-3 and J usage is TRBJ2-1, with D tentatively TRBD1 (5 bases). V was shortened by 0 bases and J by 7 bases, with 7 bases between the two germline ends. The CDR3 is made up of 13 amino acids. CDR1 and CDR2 from the germline V gene are ENHRY and SYGVKD.

This clonotype was counted at least ten times. The chain links TRBV25-1 to TRBJ2-5, with D perhaps given as TRBD1 or TRBD2 (6 bases each). Germline loops: CDR1 MGHDK, CDR2 SYGVNS. CDR3 length equals 14 residues. V lost 2 bases and J 5 bases, leaving 12 bases between the germline ends. The CDR3: CASSEGGGGETQYF. Here the CDR3 DNA reads TGTGCCAGCAGTGAAGGAGGGGGTGGTGAGACCCAGTACTTC.

Turning to this clonotype: The junction departs from the called germline gene at one end, perhaps through a read error. The genes are TRBV7-7 and TRBJ2-5; D not certain. Germline values: CDR1 SSHAT, CDR2 FNYEAQ (reference sequence). CDR3 length: 14 residues. The CDR3 sequence is CASSPTPGQETQYF. The CDR3, as DNA: TGTGCTAGCAGCCCTACTCCTGGCCAAGAGACCCAGTACTTC. Full variable domain (outside the CDR3, taken from reference TRBV7-7 and TRBJ2-5): GAGVSQSPRYKVTKRGQDVTLRCDPISSHATLYWYQQALGQGPEFLTYFNYEAQPDKSGLPSDRFSAERPEGSISTLTIQRTEQRDSAMYRCASSPTPGQETQYFGPGTRLLVL.

For this clonotype: One end of the junction does not line up with germline, which may come from a read error. The chain has TRBV6-1 and TRBJ2-6; the match to TRBD1 covers 12 bases. Germline CDR1 MNHNS, CDR2 SASEGT. The length of the CDR3 is 19 residues. The CDR3 reads CAISGGSGTGGSGANVLTF. CDR3 nucleotide sequence: TGTGCCATCAGTGGGGGATCCGGGACAGGGGGCTCAGGGGCCAACGTCCTGACTTTC.

In this sample, this clonotype turned up a few times. J is TRBJ2-7 and V is TRBV12-3 or TRBV12-4; 11 bases are a match to TRBD2. J was trimmed by 10 bases and V by 3 bases; bases with no gene match: 5. The CDR3 has 13 amino acids. The CDR3 sequence: CASSFLTSGSQYF. CDR3 coding DNA: TGTGCCAGCAGTTTTTTAACTAGCGGGAGCCAGTACTTC.

The rearrangement links TRBV7-2 to TRBJ2-2, with 13 bases matching TRBD2. The V gene's germline CDR1 is SGHTA and CDR2 FQGNSA. J was trimmed by 7 bases and V by 4 bases; bases with no gene match: 12. The CDR3 spans 18 residues. For the CDR3, the DNA is TGTGCCAGCAGCTCTCTCGATCCGGGACTAGCGGGGAACGGGGAGCTGTTTTTT. Translated: CASSSLDPGLAGNGELFF.

Worth noting for this clonotype: Given a much more abundant clone one base away, this may be a read error. The V call is TRBV7-9, the J call TRBJ1-6; a weak D match, TRBD1 (5 bases). The V gene's germline CDR1 is SEHNR and CDR2 FQNEAQ (reference sequence). The CDR3 covers 14 residues. CDR3 coding DNA: TGTGCCAGCAGCTTGCTAGGGGAAAATTCACCCTTCCACTTT. Its protein product is CASSLLGENSPFHF.

This sequence joins TRBV12-3 or TRBV12-4 and TRBJ2-7; D gene uncertain. CDR3 length: 18 amino acids. Trimming took 3 bases from V and 2 from J, leaving 23 bases between them. CDR3 bases: TGTGCCAGCAGTTTTTTCCCCTTCCGCAGGATGAAACCCTACGAGCAGTACTTC. It codes for CASSFFPFRRMKPYEQYF.

This clonotype showed up many times. The chain uses TRBV25-1 and TRBJ1-1; the D is unclear. Germline-derived CDR1 and CDR2 are MGHDK and SYGVNS. With 0 bases removed from V and 4 bases from J, the gap between germline ends came to 9 bases. CDR3 length equals 14 residues. The DNA of the CDR3 is TGTGCCAGCAGTGAATATATTTGGAGCACTGAAGCTTTCTTT. Protein sequence: CASSEYIWSTEAFF.

This clonotype was counted only a few times. The chain carries TRBV4-1 and TRBJ1-1; D is uncertain. Per the germline V gene, CDR1 is MGHRA and CDR2 is YSYEKL. This CDR3 has 14 amino acids. V dropped 0 bases and J dropped 3 bases, with 8 bases sitting between them. CDR3 nucleotide sequence: TGCGCCAGCAGCCAAGAGGGCGGATACACTGAAGCTTTCTTT. It translates to CASSQEGGYTEAFF.

The DNA of the CDR3 is TGTGCCTGCTTGTGGGACAGCGGATCACCCCTCCACTTT. Its protein product is CACLWDSGSPLHF. This chain joins TRBV2 and TRBJ1-6; TRBD1 matches at 7 bases. In germline, CDR1 is SNHLY, CDR2 FYNNEI. The CDR3 is 13 amino acids. J lost 10 bases, V lost 11 bases, and 11 bases had no gene match.

Of note for this clonotype: A much larger clone sits a single nucleotide away, making a read error possible. Likely a read error: the CDR3 ends without its conserved phenylalanine or tryptophan. The chain has TRBV6-5 and TRBJ1-1; D perhaps matches TRBD1 (6 bases). V was trimmed by 6 bases and J by 4 bases, leaving 12 bases between them. CDR1 is MNHEY and CDR2 is SVGAGI in the germline V gene. The CDR3 has 13 amino acids. The CDR3 here is CASSHRAGTEAFL. The CDR3 DNA reads TGTGCCAGCAGCCACAGGGCTGGCACTGAAGCTTTCCTT.

This clonotype occurred many times. The rearrangement uses TRBV10-3 and TRBJ2-2; TRBD1 is a possible D gene (5 bases). The germline V gene encodes CDR1 ENHRY and CDR2 SYGVKD. Trimming pared 10 bases from V and 0 bases from J, leaving 9 bases between. The CDR3 length is 13 residues. The CDR3: CATKDTNTGELFF. CDR3 nucleotides: TGTGCCACCAAGGACACGAACACCGGGGAGCTGTTTTTT.

The rearrangement joins TRBV15 to TRBJ2-2, with D perhaps TRBD1 (6 bases). Germline V gene data show CDR1 as LNHNV and CDR2 as YYDKDF (reference sequence). V was clipped by 1 base and J by 6 bases, with 24 bases between them. This CDR3 is 19 amino acids long. CDR3 in DNA: TGTGCCACCAGCAGAGTGGGGTCCCAGGGACAAATCGCAGCCGGGGAGCTGTTTTTT. Encoded protein: CATSRVGSQGQIAAGELFF. The full variable domain, rest sourced from reference TRBV15 and TRBJ2-2, is DAMVIQNPRYQVTQFGKPVTLSCSQTLNHNVMYWYQQKSSQAPKLLFHYYDKDFNNEADTPDNFQSRRPNTSFCFLDIRSPGLGDTAMYLCATSRVGSQGQIAAGELFFGEGSRLTVL.

CDR3 sequence: CASSYRGSPSGANVLTF. The CDR3 DNA reads as TGTGCCAGCAGTTACCGCGGGAGCCCCTCTGGGGCCAACGTCCTGACTTTC. The V and J genes are TRBV6-5 and TRBJ2-6, with 7 bases lining up with TRBD2. The CDR3 is made up of 17 amino acids. The germline V gene has CDR1 MNHEY and CDR2 SVGAGI. With 2 bases clipped from V and 0 bases from J, the junction kept 4 bases outside the gene matches.

A note on this clonotype: One end of the junction is discordant with germline, which a read error may explain. Written as DNA, the CDR3 is TGCGCCAGCAGCCAAGATCGCCGACGGGCCGGCAATCAGCCCCAGCATTTT. It encodes CASSQDRRRAGNQPQHF. This chain joins TRBV5-4 and TRBJ1-5; D uncertain. The CDR3 extends over 17 amino acids. Germline values: CDR1 SGHNT, CDR2 YYREEE (reference sequence).

This clonotype was counted only a few times. The chain links TRBV5-1 to TRBJ1-4; 9 bases agree with TRBD1. The germline gives CDR1 SGHRS, CDR2 YFSETQ. This CDR3 comprises 15 residues. J gave up 0 bases and V 5 bases, and 2 bases lay outside the gene matches. This chain's CDR3 is CASRDRGATNEKLFF. The CDR3 nucleotides are TGCGCCAGCAGGGACAGGGGCGCAACTAATGAAAAACTGTTTTTT.

V usage is TRBV19 and J usage is TRBJ2-5, with 9 nucleotides matching TRBD2. The CDR3 extends over 16 amino acids. With 9 bases clipped from V and 0 bases from J, the junction kept 11 bases outside the gene matches. Germline loops: CDR1 LNHDA, CDR2 SQIVND (reference sequence). The CDR3, as DNA: TGTGCCAGCAGTCCCCGGGGGACTAGCCACCAAGAGACCCAGTACTTC. As protein: CASSPRGTSHQETQYF.

This clonotype was seen at least ten times. J is TRBJ1-6 and V is TRBV25-1; D is uncertain. Per the germline V gene, CDR1 is MGHDK and CDR2 is SYGVNS. V lost 0 bases to trimming and J lost 7 bases, with 10 bases between them. The CDR3 totals 15 residues. The CDR3 loop reads CASSEYSTPNSPLHF. The CDR3 DNA reads TGTGCCAGCAGTGAATACAGTACACCGAATTCACCCCTCCACTTT.

This clonotype was seen at least ten times. The chain is built from TRBV20-1 and TRBJ2-5; TRBD1 matches at 7 bases. Germline CDR1 and CDR2: DFQATT and SNEGSKA (reference sequence). This CDR3 has 11 residues. The trim removed 7 bases at V and 2 bases at J, leaving 1 base unmatched. CDR3 amino acids: CSVTGQETQYF. CDR3 sequence (DNA): TGCAGTGTGACAGGGCAAGAGACCCAGTACTTC.